This T cell receptor (beta chain) was observed in a study of T cell changes during pregnancy in multiple sclerosis. A few counts support this clone. V lost 4 bases to trimming and J lost 0 bases, with 10 bases between them. This CDR3 is built from 14 residues. The germline V gene encodes CDR1 SGHRS and CDR2 YFSETQ. TCRdb keeps only in-frame clones here, not all; method: immunoSEQ multiplex PCR. The data hold about 39,000 clones, with 90% to 95% observed a single time. Sequenced here: CD4+ T cells from peripheral blood mononuclear cells, sampled after pregnancy. This rearrangement joins TRBV5-1 to TRBJ1-1; D is unclear. The TCR comes from a female donor with multiple sclerosis, enrolled in a pregnancy study. The CDR3 here is CASSRGFMNTEAFF. DNA for the CDR3: TGCGCCAGCAGCCGAGGTTTCATGAACACTGAAGCTTTCTTT.